This passage covers 20 T cell receptor beta chains from one sample sequenced in a study of blood T cell repertoires in COVID-19 (dated by TCRdb to 2019 to 2021). The library was built by means of the immunoSEQ multiplex PCR assay. Here the immuneACCESS table is served through TCRdb, limited to in-frame sequences with V and J called. Missing clones are a known gap in these copies; in checked studies unresolved V genes cover under half, and the rest lacks a known reason. The table for this sample lists about 180,000 clones; roughly 86% of them were counted only once. Around 8.6% of the sample is taken by the ten largest. The sample comprised PBMCs or T cells enriched from blood (not recorded which). The receptors shown here come from a young woman who had recovered from COVID-19.

The genes are TRBV5-6 and TRBJ2-3; D is possibly TRBD2 (6 bases). The CDR3 contains 11 residues. Germline V gives CDR1 SGHDT, CDR2 YYEEEE. The V end was cut by 7 bases, the J end by 5 bases, with 8 bases between. In DNA form, the CDR3 reads TGTGCCAGCTTGCGGGGAGATACGCAGTATTTT. It is translated as CASLRGDTQYF.

V gene TRBV3-1 (or the pseudogene TRBV3-2) combines with J gene TRBJ2-5; TRBD2 agrees at 10 bases. The ends lost 4 bases at V and 3 bases at J; junction bases unmatched: 5. The CDR3 sequence is 15 residues long. In germline, CDR1 is LGHDT, CDR2 YNNKEL (reference sequence). The CDR3 loop is CASSPTSGFKETQYF. CDR3 nucleotides: TGTGCCAGCAGCCCGACTAGCGGGTTTAAAGAGACCCAGTACTTC.

V usage is TRBV30 and J usage is TRBJ1-5, with a weak D call TRBD1 (6 bases). The CDR3 consists of 13 residues. Between the trimmed V and J ends, which lost 1 base and 2 bases, there was a span of 6 bases. From germline, CDR1 is GTSNPN and CDR2 SVGIG (reference sequence). Written as DNA, the CDR3 is TGTGCCTGGAGTGCAGGGGGCAATCAGCCCCAGCATTTT. This encodes CAWSAGGNQPQHF.

V and J are TRBV28 and TRBJ2-1, with 10 bases lining up with TRBD2. The junction had 6 bases not matched to a gene; V was cut back by 4 bases and J by 6 bases. CDR3 length: 15 amino acids. In germline, CDR1 is MDHEN, CDR2 SYDVKM. The CDR3 bases are TGTGCCAGCAGTTCCCCCGGGACTAGCGTCAATGAGCAGTTCTTC. Encoded protein: CASSSPGTSVNEQFF. Together with reference TRBV28 and TRBJ2-1, the CDR3 gives the full variable domain: DVKVTQSSRYLVKRTGEKVFLECVQDMDHENMFWYRQDPGLGLRLIYFSYDVKMKEKGDIPEGYSVSREKKERFSLILESASTNQTSMYLCASSSPGTSVNEQFFGPGTRLTVL.

V usage is TRBV11-2 and J usage is TRBJ2-2, with D hard to call. V was cut by 3 bases and J by 2 bases, with 7 bases left in between. Germline V gene lookup returns CDR1 SGHAT and CDR2 FQNNGV. This CDR3 comprises 14 residues. The CDR3 loop is CASSFTFNTGELFF. CDR3 nucleotides: TGTGCCAGCAGCTTTACTTTTAACACCGGGGAGCTGTTTTTT. The full variable domain, rest sourced from reference TRBV11-2 and TRBJ2-2, is EAGVAQSPRYKIIEKRQSVAFWCNPISGHATLYWYQQILGQGPKLLIQFQNNGVVDDSQLPKDRFSAERLKGVDSTLKIQPAKLEDSAVYLCASSFTFNTGELFFGEGSRLTVL.

Only one count was recorded for this clone. This chain uses TRBV11-2 with TRBJ2-7, with no clear D. The V and J ends lost 1 base and 3 bases respectively, with 10 bases between them. CDR3 length: 14 residues. Germline V gene data show CDR1 as SGHAT and CDR2 as FQNNGV. The CDR3 is CASSLGLHGYEQYF. For the CDR3, the DNA is TGTGCCAGCAGCTTAGGTCTTCACGGCTACGAGCAGTACTTC.

The chain joins TRBV3-1 (or the pseudogene TRBV3-2) to TRBJ2-3; D unclear. The V end was cut by 5 bases, the J end by 0 bases, with 12 bases between. Germline V gene lookup returns CDR1 LGHDT and CDR2 YNNKEL (reference sequence). The CDR3 length is 15 residues. The CDR3 DNA reads as TGTGCCAGCAGCTACACCCCTCTGAGCACAGATACGCAGTATTTT. This encodes CASSYTPLSTDTQYF.

The gene calls are TRBV6-5 and TRBJ1-1; tentatively, D is TRBD1 (5 bases). Germline lookup yields CDR1 MNHEY and CDR2 SVGAGI. V was shortened by 0 bases and J by 3 bases, with 14 bases between the two germline ends. This CDR3 contains 16 residues. The DNA for the CDR3 is TGTGCCAGCAGTTACTCAGCCCCTGGGGGGTACACTGAAGCTTTCTTT. It yields the protein CASSYSAPGGYTEAFF.

The chain carries TRBV9 and TRBJ1-2; 10 nucleotides line up with TRBD1. Germline loops: CDR1 SGDLS, CDR2 YYNGEE. V was clipped by 0 bases and J by 2 bases; unmatched bases: 1. There are 15 residues in the CDR3. This CDR3 is CASSVGDRGNYGYTF. CDR3 DNA: TGTGCCAGCAGCGTAGGGGACAGGGGCAACTATGGCTACACCTTC.

The CDR3 DNA sequence: TGTGCCAGCAGCCAAGACAGGGGCCTGTACTTC. Translating gives CASSQDRGLYF. This chain uses TRBV3-1 (or the pseudogene TRBV3-2) with TRBJ2-7, with D perhaps matching TRBD1 (6 bases). The V and J ends lost 0 bases and 12 bases respectively, with 9 bases between them. The CDR3 contains 11 residues. The germline gives CDR1 LGHDT, CDR2 YNNKEL (reference sequence).

This clone has just a few counts. The V and J genes are TRBV18 and TRBJ1-4; 10 bases agree with TRBD1. This CDR3 region has 16 residues. J was trimmed by 5 bases and V by 3 bases; bases with no gene match: 6. Germline assignment: CDR1 KGHSH and CDR2 LQKENI. The CDR3: CASSPLRTGGNEKLFF. The CDR3 coding sequence is TGTGCCAGCTCACCTCTAAGGACAGGGGGAAATGAAAAACTGTTTTTT.

This chain uses TRBV5-5 with TRBJ1-6; 7 bases match TRBD1. The CDR3 is 16 residues long. Germline V lookup: CDR1 SGHKS, CDR2 YYEKEE (reference sequence). The ends lost 3 bases at V and 7 bases at J; junction bases unmatched: 10. CDR3 protein: CASSSYAGTENSPLHF. As DNA, the CDR3 is TGTGCCAGCAGCTCGTACGCCGGGACAGAGAATTCACCCCTCCACTTT.

The J gene is TRBJ2-1, the V gene TRBV19; D possibly corresponds to TRBD1 (6 bases). V lost 5 bases to trimming and J lost 2 bases, with 22 bases between them. The CDR3 consists of 18 residues. Germline V CDR1 and CDR2: LNHDA, SQIVND (reference sequence). The CDR3 bases are TGTGCCAGTAGTTTCCTCCTCCCAGGGGCACCCACCTACAATGAGCAGTTCTTC. Encoded protein: CASSFLLPGAPTYNEQFF. Variable domain in full (rest from reference TRBV19 and TRBJ2-1): DGGITQSPKYLFRKEGQNVTLSCEQNLNHDAMYWYRQDPGQGLRLIYYSQIVNDFQKGDIAEGYSVSREKKESFPLTVTSAQKNPTAFYLCASSFLLPGAPTYNEQFFGPGTRLTVL.

The chain employs TRBV19 and TRBJ1-5; tentative D call: TRBD1 (6 bases). Germline CDR1 reads LNHDA; CDR2 reads SQIVND (reference sequence). This CDR3 contains 20 residues. The V and J ends lost 4 bases and 1 base respectively, with 26 bases between them. The CDR3 reads CASSTSSGARGFKSNQPQHF. In nucleotides, the CDR3 is TGTGCCAGTAGTACCAGCTCTGGAGCTAGGGGGTTTAAAAGCAATCAGCCCCAGCATTTT.

The chain links TRBV18 to TRBJ2-1; TRBD2 matches 8 bases. In germline, CDR1 is KGHSH, CDR2 LQKENI. Trimming removed 3 bases from V and 7 bases from J; junction bases left unmatched: 8. CDR3 size: 15 residues. The CDR3 is CASSPSAGVNNEQFF. CDR3 nucleotides: TGTGCCAGCTCACCGTCAGCGGGAGTCAATAATGAGCAGTTCTTC.

V usage is TRBV28 and J usage is TRBJ1-5, with 7 bases aligning to TRBD1. From germline, CDR1 is MDHEN and CDR2 SYDVKM. This CDR3 comprises 14 residues. The trim removed 5 bases at V and 5 bases at J, leaving 6 bases unmatched. In DNA form, the CDR3 reads TGTGCCAGCAGTCCACGGGGGACAGATCAGCCCCAGCATTTT. It codes for CASSPRGTDQPQHF.

The V call is TRBV29-1, the J call TRBJ2-2; a possible D gene is TRBD2 (6 bases). The ends were cut back, 6 bases at V and 2 bases at J, with 13 bases in the middle. The CDR3 has 14 residues. Germline-derived CDR1 and CDR2 are SQVTM and ANQGSEA. This chain's CDR3 is CSVPGTLNTGELFF. CDR3 nucleotides: TGCAGCGTCCCCGGGACTCTTAACACCGGGGAGCTGTTTTTT.

The rearrangement uses TRBV2 and TRBJ1-2; 7 nucleotides agree with TRBD1. This CDR3 is 15 amino acids long. Per germline, CDR1 SNHLY and CDR2 FYNNEI. J was trimmed by 4 bases and V by 6 bases; bases with no gene match: 11. The CDR3 sequence: CASSARGGAGYGYTF. CDR3 nucleotide sequence: TGTGCCAGCAGCGCACGAGGGGGCGCGGGCTATGGCTACACCTTC. Complete variable domain (other parts from reference TRBV2 and TRBJ1-2): EPEVTQTPSHQVTQMGQEVILRCVPISNHLYFYWYRQILGQKVEFLVSFYNNEISEKSEIFDDQFSVERPDGSNFTLKIRSTKLEDSAMYFCASSARGGAGYGYTFGSGTRLTVV.

The rearrangement joins TRBV9 to TRBJ1-3; tentatively, D is TRBD1 (6 bases). Germline-derived CDR1 and CDR2 are SGDLS and YYNGEE. Trimming left V 0 bases short and J 3 bases short, with 10 bases between. The CDR3 has 15 amino acids. The CDR3 is CASSVAGAIGNTIYF. The CDR3 DNA is TGTGCCAGCAGCGTAGCAGGGGCCATTGGAAACACCATATATTTT.

V gene TRBV7-6 combines with J gene TRBJ2-2; 9 nucleotides line up with TRBD2. J gave up 1 base and V 0 bases, and 12 bases lay outside the gene matches. This CDR3 is 20 amino acids long. Germline V CDR1 and CDR2: SGHVS, FNYEAQ. DNA for the CDR3: TGTGCCAGCAGCTTAGCCCCGAAGACTAGCGGTTACAGGAACACCGGGGAGCTGTTTTTT. This codes for CASSLAPKTSGYRNTGELFF.